This entry lists 18 T cell receptor beta chains sequenced from one sample in a study of response to subunit inactivated influenza vaccine. TCRdb re-derived calls from the RT-PCR reads in MiXCR, one entry per CDR3 protein. The sample carries about 650,000 distinct CDR3 sequences, around 15% recorded once. The sample consisted of PBMCs from blood, taken less than 15 days before vaccination. Every receptor here comes from a man between 45 and 60 years old who received an inactivated influenza vaccine.

This clonotype was detected only a few times. The genes are TRBV2 and TRBJ2-1, with TRBD2 matching 8 bases. The germline V gene has CDR1 SNHLY and CDR2 FYNNEI. The CDR3 consists of 16 residues. Trimming cost V 1 base and J 2 bases; bases outside gene matches: 4. CDR3 bases: TGTGCCAGCAGTGAAGAGCCGGGACTAGCCTACAATGAGCAGTTCTTC. Translation: CASSEEPGLAYNEQFF.

This clonotype was observed at least ten times. The CDR3 reads CASSLASGSREQYF. CDR3 DNA: TGCGCCAGCAGCTTGGCCAGCGGGAGCCGCGAGCAGTACTTC. The chain joins TRBV5-1 to TRBJ2-7; 8 nucleotides align to TRBD2. The CDR3 runs 14 residues. CDR1 SGHRS and CDR2 YFSETQ come from the germline V gene. V was pared by 0 bases and J by 6 bases, with 5 bases of the junction left unmatched.

This clonotype was counted many times. The V gene is TRBV9, the J gene TRBJ2-3; no reliable D call. Germline CDR1 and CDR2: SGDLS and YYNGEE. V lost 0 bases, J lost 0 bases, and 8 bases lay in between. CDR3 size: 15 residues. Here the CDR3 DNA reads TGTGCCAGCAGCGTAGCTGGCGGAAGCACAGATACGCAGTATTTT. Its protein product is CASSVAGGSTDTQYF.

This clonotype was detected ten times or more. The rearrangement links TRBV20-1 to TRBJ2-7, with D perhaps TRBD2 (5 bases). Germline CDR1 reads DFQATT; CDR2 reads SNEGSKA (reference sequence). The CDR3 consists of 13 residues. Trimming took off 6 bases at V and 7 bases at J, with 19 bases between the two ends. The CDR3 DNA follows: TGCAGTGCGCCGAGACTACCATCCAGGGAGCAGTACTTC. Protein: CSAPRLPSREQYF.

The CDR3 bases are TGTGCCAGCAGCTTGCACCACAGGGGACGGATCGCAGATACGCAGTATTTT. Encoded protein: CASSLHHRGRIADTQYF. This chain uses TRBV5-6 with TRBJ2-3; 7 positions match TRBD1. Germline assignment: CDR1 SGHDT and CDR2 YYEEEE. CDR3 length equals 17 residues. The ends lost 1 base at V and 4 bases at J; junction bases unmatched: 12.

This clonotype was seen a handful of times. The gene calls are TRBV27 and TRBJ2-3, with D perhaps matching TRBD1 or TRBD2 (5 bases each). The CDR3 covers 15 residues. CDR1 is MNHEY and CDR2 is SMNVEV in the germline V gene (reference sequence). V shed 1 base and J shed 2 bases, with 10 bases lying between them. The chain's CDR3 is CASSLYVGATDTQYF. As DNA, the CDR3 is TGTGCCAGCAGTTTATACGTCGGGGCCACAGATACGCAGTATTTT.

V usage is TRBV27 and J usage is TRBJ2-1; 7 nucleotides line up with TRBD2. This CDR3 is 11 amino acids long. The J segment lost 6 bases and the V segment lost 7 bases, leaving 0 bases of the junction unmatched. From germline, CDR1 is MNHEY and CDR2 SMNVEV (reference sequence). The CDR3 reads CASTGGNEQFF. The CDR3 nucleotides read TGTGCCAGCACGGGGGGCAATGAGCAGTTCTTC.

The rearrangement joins TRBV12-3 or TRBV12-4 to TRBJ2-3; unclear D gene. V lost 1 base to trimming and J lost 3 bases, with 8 bases between them. The CDR3 is 14 residues long. The CDR3 loop is CASSLERRTDTQYF. The CDR3 coding sequence is TGTGCCAGCAGTTTAGAAAGAAGAACAGATACGCAGTATTTT.

The J gene is TRBJ2-1, the V gene TRBV4-1, with 11 positions matching TRBD2. The CDR3 is made up of 15 amino acids. J gave up 10 bases and V 4 bases, and 9 bases lay outside the gene matches. Germline loops: CDR1 MGHRA, CDR2 YSYEKL. CDR3 nucleotides: TGCGCCAGCAGCCTAAATAGCGGGAGGGCGGACGAGCAGTTCTTC. Its translation is CASSLNSGRADEQFF.

The CDR3: CSARAISKGARTDTQYF. The CDR3 DNA follows: TGCAGTGCTAGAGCCATCAGTAAGGGCGCGAGAACAGATACGCAGTATTTT. This chain connects TRBV20-1 to TRBJ2-3; no clear D. The germline V and J ends were trimmed by 1 base and 3 bases, with 20 bases remaining between them. The germline gives CDR1 DFQATT, CDR2 SNEGSKA (reference sequence). This CDR3 region has 17 residues.

CDR3 DNA: TGTGCCAGCAGATCCCCCACAGGGGGTCTGAACTACGAGCAGTACTTC. Protein product: CASRSPTGGLNYEQYF. The rearrangement uses TRBV6-1 and TRBJ2-7; TRBD1 matches 8 bases. V was clipped by 6 bases and J by 3 bases; unmatched bases: 13. Germline values: CDR1 MNHNS, CDR2 SASEGT. There are 16 residues in the CDR3.

This clonotype was observed a few times. The gene calls are TRBV28 and TRBJ2-7; a weak D match, TRBD1 (6 bases). The V gene's germline CDR1 is MDHEN and CDR2 SYDVKM. The CDR3 loop spans 13 amino acids. V shed 6 bases and J shed 3 bases, with 12 bases lying between them. As DNA, the CDR3 is TGTGCCAGCAGACGGGACATATACTACGAGCAGTACTTC. It specifies CASRRDIYYEQYF.

This clonotype was found many times. The V gene is TRBV5-1, the J gene TRBJ2-5; D may be TRBD1 (5 bases). Germline V gene data show CDR1 as SGHRS and CDR2 as YFSETQ. Trimming left V 2 bases short and J 3 bases short, with 11 bases between. The CDR3 runs 14 residues. Here the CDR3 DNA reads TGCGCCAGCAGCTTCCAAGGACAAGAAGAGACCCAGTACTTC. Amino acids: CASSFQGQEETQYF.

The rearrangement joins TRBV29-1 to TRBJ2-3; maybe TRBD2 (6 bases). Looked up from germline, CDR1 is SQVTM and CDR2 is ANQGSEA. CDR3 length equals 15 residues. V dropped 5 bases and J dropped 4 bases, with 19 bases sitting between them. The CDR3 protein is CSVSRGSRGPDTQYF. DNA of the CDR3: TGCAGCGTTAGCCGGGGGTCAAGGGGCCCAGATACGCAGTATTTT.

This chain connects TRBV3-1 to TRBJ2-1; TRBD2 matches at 10 bases. V lost 4 bases to trimming and J lost 12 bases; unmatched junction nucleotides: 15. The length of the CDR3 is 16 residues. Germline assignment: CDR1 LGHDT and CDR2 YNNKEL (reference sequence). The CDR3 reads CASSPTGTSDLTWQFF. The CDR3 coding sequence is TGTGCCAGCAGCCCGACCGGGACTAGCGACCTTACCTGGCAGTTCTTC.

The V and J genes are TRBV12-3 or TRBV12-4 and TRBJ1-6; D remains unclear. This CDR3 contains 14 residues. V was pared by 5 bases and J by 10 bases, with 15 bases between. The CDR3 DNA is TGTGCCAGCAGTCCTCGGGGAGCAGAATCACCCCTCCACTTT. It encodes CASSPRGAESPLHF.

This clonotype has more than one count but fewer than ten. The chain employs TRBV5-1 and TRBJ2-7; D possibly corresponds to TRBD1 (6 bases). Trimming left V 6 bases short and J 1 base short, with 14 bases between. Germline CDR1 SGHRS, CDR2 YFSETQ. This CDR3 is built from 14 residues. DNA of the CDR3: TGCGCCAGCACCCAGGGGCTGCGTTCCTACGAGCAGTACTTC. Translation gives CASTQGLRSYEQYF.

This clonotype appeared a few times. This sequence joins TRBV7-3 and TRBJ2-1; D perhaps matches TRBD1 (6 bases). CDR1 SGHTA and CDR2 FQGTGA come from the germline V gene. This CDR3 has 15 amino acids. Deletions cut 4 bases from V and 4 bases from J, with 14 bases between. CDR3 amino acids: CASSSQQGSYNEQFF. In DNA form, the CDR3 reads TGTGCCAGCAGCTCGCAACAGGGTAGTTACAATGAGCAGTTCTTC.